This T cell receptor beta chain appears in the sequencing data of a study of cytomegalovirus exposure and HLA in healthy donors. Overall study findings and caveats: The study flagged about 150 TCR beta chains as cytomegalovirus-associated. The authors reported that TCR beta sequences could predict HLA-A and HLA-B alleles. These predictions were accurate for most subjects in the first cohort. An analysis that was carried out later associated about 17,000 TCR beta sequences with HLA alleles at 0.05 false discovery rate.

The V gene's germline CDR1 is MNHEY and CDR2 SMNVEV (reference sequence). The length of the CDR3 is 16 residues. The V segment lost 5 bases and the J segment 7 bases; nucleotides outside the gene matches: 8. The PCR was carried out with 60 Vbeta primers and 13 Jbeta primers. Sequenced by immunoSEQ multiplex PCR; TCRdb stores in-frame clones only, minus some. The sample holds approximately 81,000 clones; approximately 74% are singletons and the top ten take 6.2%. With regard to this clone: The target antigen is unknown.

The J gene is TRBJ2-2, the V gene TRBV27, with TRBD2 matching 12 bases. The sequence derives from a woman in her 50s in good health and CMV-seropositive. Source material: PBMCs. The CDR3 sequence: CASSHRTSGKVGELFF. The DNA of the CDR3 is TGTGCCAGCAGTCACCGGACTAGCGGGAAGGTCGGGGAGCTGTTTTTT.